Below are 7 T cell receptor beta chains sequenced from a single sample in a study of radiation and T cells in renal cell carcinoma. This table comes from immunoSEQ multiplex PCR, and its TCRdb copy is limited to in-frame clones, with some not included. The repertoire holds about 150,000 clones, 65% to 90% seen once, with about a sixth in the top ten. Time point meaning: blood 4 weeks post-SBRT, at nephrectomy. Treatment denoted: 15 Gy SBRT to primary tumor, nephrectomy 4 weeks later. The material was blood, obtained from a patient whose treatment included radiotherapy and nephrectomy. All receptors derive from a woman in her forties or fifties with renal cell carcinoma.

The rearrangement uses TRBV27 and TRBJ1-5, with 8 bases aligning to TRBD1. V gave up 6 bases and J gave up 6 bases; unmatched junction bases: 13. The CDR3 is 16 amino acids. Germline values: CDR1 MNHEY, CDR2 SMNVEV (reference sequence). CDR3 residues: CASRGTGAPGRQPQHF. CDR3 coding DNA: TGTGCCAGCAGGGGGACAGGTGCCCCTGGTCGTCAGCCCCAGCATTTT.

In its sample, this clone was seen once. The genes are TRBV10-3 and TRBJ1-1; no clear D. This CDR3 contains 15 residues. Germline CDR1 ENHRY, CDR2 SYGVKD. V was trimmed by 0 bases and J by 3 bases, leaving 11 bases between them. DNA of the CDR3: TGTGCCATCAGTGAGTCGGAGGGCTCAGACACTGAAGCTTTCTTT. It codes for CAISESEGSDTEAFF.

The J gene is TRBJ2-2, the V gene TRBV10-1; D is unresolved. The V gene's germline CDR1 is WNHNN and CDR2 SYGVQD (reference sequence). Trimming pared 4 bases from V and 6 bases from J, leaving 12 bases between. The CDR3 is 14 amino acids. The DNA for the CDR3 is TGCGCCAGCAGTGGGGGTTCTGGTTCCGGGGAGCTGTTTTTT. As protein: CASSGGSGSGELFF.

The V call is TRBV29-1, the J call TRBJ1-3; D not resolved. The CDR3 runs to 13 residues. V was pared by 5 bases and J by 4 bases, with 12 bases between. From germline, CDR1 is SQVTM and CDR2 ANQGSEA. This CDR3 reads CSVRTSGGNTIYF. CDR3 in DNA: TGCAGCGTTAGAACCAGCGGAGGAAACACCATATATTTT. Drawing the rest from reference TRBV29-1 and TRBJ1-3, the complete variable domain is SAVISQKPSRDICQRGTSLTIQCQVDSQVTMMFWYRQQPGQSLTLIATANQGSEATYESGFVIDKFPISRPNLTFSTLTVSNMSPEDSSIYLCSVRTSGGNTIYFGEGSWLTVV.

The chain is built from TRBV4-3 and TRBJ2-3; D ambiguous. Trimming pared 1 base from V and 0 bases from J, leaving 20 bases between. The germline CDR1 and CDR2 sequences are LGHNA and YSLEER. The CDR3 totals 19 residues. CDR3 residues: CASSQVFYVQKPSTDTQYF. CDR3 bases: TGCGCCAGCAGCCAAGTGTTCTACGTCCAGAAGCCGAGCACAGATACGCAGTATTTT.

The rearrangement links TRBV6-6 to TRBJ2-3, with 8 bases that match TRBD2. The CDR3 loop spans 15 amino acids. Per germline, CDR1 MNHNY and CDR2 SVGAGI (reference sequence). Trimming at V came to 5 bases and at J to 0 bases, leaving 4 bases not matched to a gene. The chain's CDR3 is CASSHGGVSTDTQYF. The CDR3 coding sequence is TGTGCCAGCAGTCACGGGGGGGTGAGCACAGATACGCAGTATTTT.

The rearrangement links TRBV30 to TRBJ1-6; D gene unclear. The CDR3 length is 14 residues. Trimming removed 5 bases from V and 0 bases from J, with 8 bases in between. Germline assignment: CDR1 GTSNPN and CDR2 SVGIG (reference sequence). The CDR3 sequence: CAWSRSSYNSPLHF. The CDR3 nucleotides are TGTGCCTGGTCTCGAAGCTCCTATAATTCACCCCTCCACTTT.